Described below is a single T cell receptor beta chain sequence and its context. A few counts support this clonotype. Its binding antigen is unknown. Base quality data are lacking; no much larger clone is found one base away. All donors were healthy Caucasians. The twin cohort consisted of three pairs of female monozygotic twins, all aged about 18 to 29 years. Miltenyi CD45RO+ enrichment and human naive T-cell isolation kits were used to isolate memory (CD45RO+) and naive T cells from PBMC. The method behind the library was 5' RACE. The reads were generated on an Illumina HiSeq 2000. A universal primer binding site was introduced by template switching, and a unique molecular identifier was present in the final cDNA, enabling accurate counting of TCR cDNA molecules. First-strand cDNA for TCR alpha and beta chains was synthesized from specific primers in the conserved constant-segment region. To control for contamination, every cDNA library carried two barcodes: a SMART-Mk sample barcode plus Illumina barcodes. TruSeq adapter sequences along with Illumina sample barcodes were introduced in two successive PCR steps. The TCR alpha and beta cDNA libraries were sequenced on the Illumina HiSeq platform using custom primers. As for the original processing: MiGEC was used to process raw reads and extract unique molecular identifiers, and MiXCR was used to find CDR3 positions. Recombination models were inferred per individual with the repgenHMM and IGoR tools using an EM algorithm. Shared clonotype analysis was performed with the tcR package in R, normalizing sharing by the product of cloneset sizes. Out-of-frame nonproductive sequences were analyzed to study raw recombination free of thymic and clonal selection effects. TCRdb applied fastp at Q25 and MiXCR to the public reads, then kept only in-frame beta chains. Each record represents a unique CDR3 protein, reported with the most common genes and DNA among its rows. The V and J calls follow TCRdb's processing rather than the paper's. Counted in this sample were around 240,000 distinct CDR3 sequences; roughly 7% of them appeared once. The leading ten clones occupy roughly 3.9% of the sample.

The source of the sample is a study of identical twins (dated by TCRdb to the mid-2010s). Context from the whole study: To test whether fetal clonotypes persist, this study deep-sequenced TCR alpha and beta repertoires from monozygotic twins, from unrelated adults of various ages, and from cord blood. To rule out contamination, the twin experiments were replicated at different times with different library preparation protocols. The research as a whole found: Because the same donors could not be followed over many years, conclusions were based on cross-sectional statistical analysis. Zero-insertion analyses could be partly confounded by invariant T cells such as MAIT and iNKT, although diverse VJ usage argued against such confounding for most clonotypes. In monozygotic twins, recombination models systematically underestimated out-of-frame TCR alpha sharing, but the models matched the sharing seen between unrelated individuals. In beta out-of-frame sequences, excess twin sharing was weaker, because having fewer shared sequences lowered the signal-to-noise ratio. Compared with coincidental sharing between unrelated individuals, an excess of low generation-probability sequences was observed among out-of-frame TCR alpha sequences shared between twins. Abundant cord blood beta clonotypes had fewer insertions, young adult naive repertoires showed a similar but weaker trend, and memory repertoires showed no such trend.

The V end loses 2 bases and the J end loses 3 bases, and a stretch of 10 bases separates them. From the cysteine up to the phenylalanine, the CDR3 has a length of 15 residues. Kept here is only the CDR3 DNA, which spans 45 bases and is read in frame from base 1. CDR1 and CDR2 (SGHVS, FQNEAQ) derive from the germline V gene. This same sample was also part of a study on yellow fever vaccine responses in identical twins. The second investigation adds: The authors reported that the T cell response to vaccination in identical twins appeared partly convergent and partly personalized. In identical twins, the study followed T cell clones that responded to the vaccine with precision.

What was sequenced was memory (CD45RO+) T cells sorted from blood. The cell subset or site label here, explained by the study, means: CD45RO+ enriched T cells. The source of this sequence is a woman aged 18-35 years in good health. Recombination joined TRBV7-8 with TRBJ2-2; a tentative D match to TRBD1 spans 6 bases. In nucleotide form, the sequence is TGTGCCAGCAGCTTAACCCCAGGGGACACCGGGGAGCTGTTTTTT. Protein translation: CASSLTPGDTGELFF.